A single sample is the source of the 28 T cell receptor beta chains below, sequenced in a study of OX40 agonist ivuxolimab in advanced cancers. TCRdb keeps only in-frame clones here, not all; method: immunoSEQ multiplex PCR. Of about 46,000 clones in the sample, about nine tenths are singletons; the top ten hold around 58%. The sequencing here drew on CD4+ or CD8+ T cells sorted from blood, taken in a trial of the OX40 agonist ivuxolimab. All receptors come from an adult with an advanced solid tumor such as melanoma, head and neck, liver or kidney cancer.

This clone is a singleton in its sample. CDR3 sequence reads: CASSLVGGNQPQHF. CDR3 nucleotides: TGTGCCAGCAGTTTGGTAGGGGGCAATCAGCCCCAGCATTTT. The chain couples TRBV28 to TRBJ1-5, with D tentatively TRBD1 (5 bases). CDR1 is MDHEN and CDR2 is SYDVKM in the germline V gene. This CDR3 is 14 amino acids long. Trimming left V 3 bases short and J 2 bases short, with 8 bases between.

The chain recombines TRBV9 with TRBJ2-1, with TRBD2 identical over 8 bases. Germline V lookup: CDR1 SGDLS, CDR2 YYNGEE. Germline trimming cut 0 bases from V and 9 bases from J; bases unmatched to any gene: 5. CDR3 length: 14 residues. DNA of the CDR3: TGTGCCAGCAGCGTAGTTTCGGGGGGGAGTGAGCAGTTCTTC. It translates to CASSVVSGGSEQFF. The full variable domain, completed using reference TRBV9 and TRBJ2-1, is DSGVTQTPKHLITATGQRVTLRCSPRSGDLSVYWYQQSLDQGLQFLIQYYNGEERAKGNILERFSAQQFPDLHSELNLSSLELGDSALYFCASSVVSGGSEQFFGPGTRLTVL.

The chain links TRBV6-5 to TRBJ2-5, with D possibly called TRBD1 or TRBD2 (5 bases each). This CDR3 has 15 residues. CDR1 is MNHEY, CDR2 SVGAGI, per germline. Trimming shortened V by 8 bases and J by 5 bases, and 21 bases separated the two germline ends. CDR3 DNA: TGTGCCAGCCGGTGGGGCGGTTCGGCGGGTGAGACCCAGTACTTC. Its protein product is CASRWGGSAGETQYF.

The chain recombines TRBV5-6 with TRBJ2-7; perhaps TRBD2 as D (6 bases). Trimming pared 3 bases from V and 5 bases from J, leaving 12 bases between. Per the germline V gene, CDR1 is SGHDT and CDR2 is YYEEEE. CDR3 length equals 13 residues. CDR3 residues: CASSWGELNEQYF. For the CDR3, the DNA is TGTGCCAGCAGCTGGGGGGAGCTCAACGAGCAGTACTTC.

V usage is TRBV11-2 and J usage is TRBJ2-7; D not certain. The CDR3 totals 12 residues. The germline V and J ends were trimmed by 5 bases and 3 bases, with 8 bases remaining between them. Germline CDR1 SGHAT, CDR2 FQNNGV. CDR3 bases: TGTGCCAGCAGCCCCACGGGCTACGAGCAGTACTTC. Translated: CASSPTGYEQYF.

The CDR3 loop reads CASSFYSNRPNYGYTF. DNA of the CDR3: TGTGCCAGCAGTTTTTATAGTAACAGGCCTAACTATGGCTACACCTTC. The chain uses TRBV28 and TRBJ1-2; D possibly corresponds to TRBD1 (5 bases). Deletions cut 3 bases from V and 0 bases from J, with 14 bases between. The CDR3 has 16 residues. Germline CDR1 MDHEN, CDR2 SYDVKM.

This clone was seen a few times. The J gene is TRBJ2-3, the V gene TRBV28, with D possibly being TRBD2 (7 bases). The CDR3 contains 15 residues. Germline V gives CDR1 MDHEN, CDR2 SYDVKM. V gave up 7 bases and J gave up 2 bases, with 16 bases separating them. The CDR3, as DNA: TGTGCCAGCACCTTGGGAGGGGGGGACACAGATACGCAGTATTTT. Its translation is CASTLGGGDTDTQYF.

The genes are TRBV11-3 and TRBJ1-2; 8 bases align to TRBD1. This CDR3 spans 12 amino acids. CDR1 is SGHNT, CDR2 YENEEA, per germline. V was clipped by 5 bases and J by 8 bases; unmatched bases: 4. As DNA, the CDR3 is TGTGCCAGCAGCCATGACAGGGGCGGCTACACCTTC. It is translated as CASSHDRGGYTF.

The J gene is TRBJ1-5, the V gene TRBV2; no firm D call. The V end lost 3 bases, the J end lost 2 bases, and 5 bases lay between the germline ends. This CDR3 has 13 residues. Per the germline V gene, CDR1 is SNHLY and CDR2 is FYNNEI. Here the CDR3 reads CASSDWGNQPQHF. The CDR3 region has the DNA TGTGCCAGCAGTGACTGGGGCAATCAGCCCCAGCATTTT.

The CDR3, as DNA: TGTGCCAGCAGCCCGACCTCTAGCGGGGAGTTCTACGAGCAGTACTTC. Amino acids: CASSPTSSGEFYEQYF. The V call is TRBV6-6, the J call TRBJ2-7; TRBD2 matches at 9 bases. The CDR3 is made up of 16 amino acids. V was clipped by 6 bases and J by 3 bases; unmatched bases: 12. Per the germline V gene, CDR1 is MNHNY and CDR2 is SVGAGI (reference sequence).

This chain links TRBV9 with TRBJ2-3; maybe TRBD2 (6 bases). There are 14 residues in the CDR3. Trimming stripped 7 bases from V and 2 bases from J, with 14 bases between. Per germline, CDR1 SGDLS and CDR2 YYNGEE. The CDR3 here is CASALSGNTDTQYF. The CDR3, as DNA: TGTGCCAGCGCGCTTAGCGGAAACACAGATACGCAGTATTTT.

The chain joins TRBV19 to TRBJ1-1; 8 bases agree with TRBD1. CDR3 size: 15 residues. CDR1 and CDR2 (germline): LNHDA, SQIVND (reference sequence). V gave up 5 bases and J gave up 1 base; unmatched junction bases: 6. The CDR3 sequence is CASSPRGLENTEAFF. The CDR3 DNA sequence: TGTGCCAGTAGTCCCAGGGGGCTGGAGAACACTGAAGCTTTCTTT.

V and J are TRBV9 and TRBJ2-7, with TRBD2 as a possible D gene (7 bases). The V end was cut by 4 bases, the J end by 0 bases, with 14 bases between. The V gene's germline CDR1 is SGDLS and CDR2 YYNGEE. The CDR3 has 15 amino acids. Here the CDR3 DNA reads TGTGCCAGCAGCTCCCAAGGGGGGGTCTCCTACGAGCAGTACTTC. It encodes CASSSQGGVSYEQYF.

This chain links TRBV28 with TRBJ2-3, with TRBD2 identical over 16 bases. Germline V CDR1 and CDR2: MDHEN, SYDVKM. Germline trimming cut 6 bases from V and 4 bases from J; bases unmatched to any gene: 13. The CDR3 covers 19 residues. The CDR3, as DNA: TGTGCCAGCAGCAGGGGACTAGCGGGGGGGCAAGGGCAAGCAGATACGCAGTATTTT. Its protein is CASSRGLAGGQGQADTQYF. The whole variable domain, remainder taken from reference TRBV28 and TRBJ2-3, is DVKVTQSSRYLVKRTGEKVFLECVQDMDHENMFWYRQDPGLGLRLIYFSYDVKMKEKGDIPEGYSVSREKKERFSLILESASTNQTSMYLCASSRGLAGGQGQADTQYFGPGTRLTVL.

This clone showed up just a few times. The rearrangement uses TRBV2 and TRBJ1-4, with 7 bases lining up with TRBD1. Germline CDR1 is SNHLY and CDR2 is FYNNEI. This CDR3 contains 15 residues. V shed 4 bases, J shed 7 bases, and the junction held 9 bases outside the gene matches. Written as DNA, the CDR3 is TGTGCCAGCAGTGGGCCTACAGGGGCGGGTGAAAAACTGTTTTTT. It encodes CASSGPTGAGEKLFF.

The V gene is TRBV6-6, the J gene TRBJ1-4, with D unresolved. The CDR3 length is 16 residues. Trimming took 0 bases from V and 7 from J, leaving 15 bases between them. The germline CDR1 and CDR2 sequences are MNHNY and SVGAGI (reference sequence). CDR3 amino acids: CASSYSRPPGGEKLFF. The CDR3 DNA reads as TGTGCCAGCAGTTACTCACGGCCACCTGGTGGTGAAAAACTGTTTTTT.

The chain recombines TRBV18 with TRBJ2-2, with 10 bases lining up with TRBD1. Germline V gene lookup returns CDR1 KGHSH and CDR2 LQKENI. This CDR3 contains 17 residues. Trimming at V came to 3 bases and at J to 6 bases, leaving 10 bases not matched to a gene. CDR3 coding DNA: TGTGCCAGCTCACCTGTCTTAGGACAGGGGGGCGCCGGGGAGCTGTTTTTT. It is translated as CASSPVLGQGGAGELFF.

The sample holds one count of this clone. The chain carries TRBV28 and TRBJ1-2; TRBD1 agrees at 10 bases. CDR3 length: 14 residues. V lost 6 bases and J lost 4; bases outside the gene matches: 5. Germline CDR1 is MDHEN and CDR2 is SYDVKM. CDR3 protein: CASRAGQGGYGYTF. DNA of the CDR3: TGTGCCAGCAGAGCAGGACAGGGGGGCTATGGCTACACCTTC.

J is TRBJ2-1 and V is TRBV10-1; 11 nucleotides line up with TRBD2. The trim removed 6 bases at V and 3 bases at J, leaving 4 bases unmatched. Per germline, CDR1 WNHNN and CDR2 SYGVQD (reference sequence). The CDR3 loop spans 15 amino acids. DNA for the CDR3: TGCGCCAGCAGCTACACTAGCGGGAGCTACAATGAGCAGTTCTTC. Its translation is CASSYTSGSYNEQFF.

V gene TRBV7-2 combines with J gene TRBJ1-2; D remains ambiguous. Germline V gene sequence: CDR1 SGHTA, CDR2 FQGNSA. Trimming removed 1 base at V and 5 bases at J, with 5 bases between. The CDR3 is 12 residues long. Here the CDR3 reads CASSLEGYGYTF. The CDR3 DNA is TGTGCCAGCAGCTTAGAAGGATATGGCTACACCTTC.

V is TRBV9 and J is TRBJ2-7, with 7 positions matching TRBD1. The CDR3 contains 14 residues. V dropped 5 bases and J dropped 0; count of bases not matched to a gene: 5. Looked up from germline, CDR1 is SGDLS and CDR2 is YYNGEE. The CDR3 bases are TGTGCCAGCAGTGCCGGGACAGACTCCTACGAGCAGTACTTC. It codes for CASSAGTDSYEQYF.

A single count supports this clone. The V call is TRBV6-1, the J call TRBJ2-2; 10 bases line up with TRBD2. Germline-derived CDR1 and CDR2 are MNHNS and SASEGT. V lost 4 bases, J lost 0 bases, and 5 bases stayed unmatched. The CDR3 has 17 amino acids. The CDR3 reads CASSGLAGGSNTGELFF. CDR3 nucleotide sequence: TGTGCCAGCAGTGGTTTAGCGGGGGGATCGAACACCGGGGAGCTGTTTTTT.

This clone has just one count. This chain connects TRBV28 to TRBJ1-2; possibly TRBD1 for D (5 bases). The CDR3 is 12 residues long. The V gene lost 8 bases and the J gene lost 3 bases, with 10 bases spanning the gap. Germline loops: CDR1 MDHEN, CDR2 SYDVKM. CDR3 sequence: CASGGFDYGYTF. In DNA, the CDR3 is TGTGCCAGCGGGGGGTTTGACTATGGCTACACCTTC.

CDR3 DNA sequence: TGTGCCAGCAGTTTCGCTCGGGGCGAAGGCAATCAGCCCCAGCATTTT. It yields the protein CASSFARGEGNQPQHF. The chain is built from TRBV27 and TRBJ1-5; perhaps TRBD1 as D (5 bases). CDR1 is MNHEY, CDR2 SMNVEV, per germline (reference sequence). The CDR3 contains 16 residues. V was cut by 3 bases and J by 2 bases, with 14 bases left in between.

The chain links TRBV19 to TRBJ1-1; the D gene is possibly TRBD1 (5 bases). V was trimmed by 10 bases and J by 3 bases, leaving 15 bases between them. Per germline, CDR1 LNHDA and CDR2 SQIVND (reference sequence). The CDR3 spans 13 residues. DNA of the CDR3: TGTGCCACTAGACGGGGCGGGGACACTGAAGCTTTCTTT. It yields the protein CATRRGGDTEAFF.

J is TRBJ2-2 and V is TRBV7-6; either TRBD1 or TRBD2 may fit D (5 bases each). This CDR3 spans 14 amino acids. Deletions cut 2 bases from V and 8 bases from J, with 12 bases between. In germline, CDR1 is SGHVS, CDR2 FNYEAQ. CDR3 DNA sequence: TGTGCCAGCAGCTTACAGGGCACGGGGGGGGAGCTGTTTTTT. Its translation is CASSLQGTGGELFF.

This chain links TRBV30 with TRBJ1-2, with no clear D. Germline loops: CDR1 GTSNPN, CDR2 SVGIG (reference sequence). V lost 0 bases and J 6 bases, leaving 11 bases between the germline ends. This CDR3 is built from 13 residues. The CDR3 is CAWSVSEEDGYTF. The DNA for the CDR3 is TGTGCCTGGAGTGTATCAGAAGAGGATGGCTACACCTTC.

The chain is built from TRBV5-5 and TRBJ1-1; D might be TRBD1 (6 bases). CDR1 is SGHKS, CDR2 YYEKEE, per germline (reference sequence). V shed 4 bases and J shed 4 bases, with 17 bases lying between them. The CDR3 length is 15 residues. This CDR3 reads CASSPWGGAVTEAFF. The CDR3 coding sequence is TGTGCCAGCAGCCCATGGGGGGGCGCGGTCACTGAAGCTTTCTTT.